The 29 T cell receptor beta chains presented below share a single source sample, sequenced in a study of shared clonotypes between healthy human individuals. The table came from immunoSEQ multiplex PCR; TCRdb's copy has only in-frame clones and leaves some out. The top ten hold 0.37% of the sample, which has approximately 2,300,000 clones, around 90% seen once. The sequenced material came from naive CD4+ T cells from PBMCs. Subset specified: CD45RA+ positively selected. The receptor set was obtained from a man younger than 35 in good health. Some clones in this sample may be carry-over from other donors' samples.

J is TRBJ2-5 and V is TRBV18; 11 nucleotides line up with TRBD2. The CDR3 loop spans 16 amino acids. Germline trimming cut 4 bases from V and 5 bases from J; bases unmatched to any gene: 9. Germline-derived CDR1 and CDR2 are KGHSH and LQKENI. The CDR3 coding sequence is TGTGCCAGCTCACTAATAGCGGGAGGGCCCAGGGAGACCCAGTACTTC. Residues: CASSLIAGGPRETQYF.

The chain links TRBV5-6 to TRBJ1-2; D is perhaps TRBD1 (5 bases). Germline V gives CDR1 SGHDT, CDR2 YYEEEE. V was clipped by 1 base and J by 7 bases, with 11 bases between them. The CDR3 is 13 amino acids. The CDR3 region is CASSLYSGGGYTF. CDR3 nucleotide sequence: TGTGCCAGCAGCTTGTACAGCGGGGGTGGCTACACCTTC.

This clone was counted a single time. The V and J genes are TRBV2 and TRBJ2-5; D possibly matches TRBD1 or TRBD2 (6 bases each). Trimming removed 8 bases at V and 5 bases at J, with 18 bases between. CDR3 length: 14 residues. Germline lookup yields CDR1 SNHLY and CDR2 FYNNEI. The CDR3 DNA follows: TGTGCCAGCGGTCTTTCTAGGGGGAGGGAGACCCAGTACTTC. This encodes CASGLSRGRETQYF.

This chain connects TRBV28 to TRBJ2-7, with a tentative D call TRBD1 (7 bases). CDR3 length: 15 amino acids. Germline CDR1 MDHEN, CDR2 SYDVKM. V lost 6 bases and J 0 bases, leaving 15 bases between the germline ends. The CDR3 loop reads CASSRRQGLSYEQYF. As DNA, the CDR3 is TGTGCCAGCAGCCGTCGACAGGGACTCTCCTACGAGCAGTACTTC.

The gene calls are TRBV28 and TRBJ2-1; D is possibly TRBD1 (6 bases). Germline lookup yields CDR1 MDHEN and CDR2 SYDVKM. The V and J ends lost 4 bases and 2 bases respectively, with 15 bases between them. This CDR3 has 16 residues. The CDR3, as DNA: TGTGCCAGCAGTTCTACCGGGACATCGACCTACAATGAGCAGTTCTTC. This codes for CASSSTGTSTYNEQFF. The variable domain in full, completed from reference TRBV28 and TRBJ2-1, reads DVKVTQSSRYLVKRTGEKVFLECVQDMDHENMFWYRQDPGLGLRLIYFSYDVKMKEKGDIPEGYSVSREKKERFSLILESASTNQTSMYLCASSSTGTSTYNEQFFGPGTRLTVL.

This chain uses TRBV5-8 with TRBJ1-4, with TRBD1 matching 7 bases. V shed 4 bases, J shed 6 bases, and the junction held 3 bases outside the gene matches. CDR1 and CDR2 (germline): SGHTS, YDEGEE. This CDR3 has 13 amino acids. The chain's CDR3 is CASSRGQDEKLFF. The CDR3 DNA follows: TGTGCCAGCAGCCGAGGACAGGATGAAAAACTGTTTTTT.

The DNA for the CDR3 is TGTGCCAGCAGCTTAGCTAGCGGTAACCAAGAGACCCAGTACTTC. Residues: CASSLASGNQETQYF. The chain carries TRBV7-2 and TRBJ2-5, with D possibly matching TRBD2 (6 bases). The CDR3 runs to 15 residues. Per the germline V gene, CDR1 is SGHTA and CDR2 is FQGNSA. Trimming pared 0 bases from V and 0 bases from J, leaving 8 bases between.

V and J are TRBV7-9 and TRBJ1-6; no firm D call. CDR3 length equals 15 residues. CDR1 SEHNR and CDR2 FQNEAQ come from the germline V gene (reference sequence). Trimming removed 2 bases at V and 9 bases at J, with 14 bases between. Here the CDR3 reads CASSLTRRQPSPLHF. The CDR3 DNA reads TGTGCCAGCAGCTTAACCCGACGGCAACCTTCACCCCTCCACTTT.

The V call is TRBV6-1, the J call TRBJ2-7; D is possibly TRBD1 (6 bases). V lost 1 base, J lost 3 bases, and 13 bases lay in between. The germline gives CDR1 MNHNS, CDR2 SASEGT. There are 15 residues in the CDR3. CDR3 DNA: TGTGCCAGCAGTGAAGGACAGGTTGGGCGCTACGAGCAGTACTTC. Its protein product is CASSEGQVGRYEQYF.

This chain uses TRBV5-4 with TRBJ2-3; 10 bases map to TRBD2. CDR3 length: 16 amino acids. J was trimmed by 5 bases and V by 4 bases; bases with no gene match: 10. CDR1 is SGHNT and CDR2 is YYREEE in the germline V gene (reference sequence). The CDR3 reads CASSGGSGRAGDTQYF. CDR3 nucleotide sequence: TGTGCCAGCAGCGGGGGGAGCGGGAGGGCCGGAGATACGCAGTATTTT.

J is TRBJ2-6 and V is TRBV7-3; D remains ambiguous. Deletions cut 2 bases from V and 0 bases from J, with 8 bases between. CDR1 and CDR2 from the germline V gene are SGHTA and FQGTGA. The CDR3 spans 16 residues. CDR3 sequence (DNA): TGTGCCAGCAGCTTATCCCCTAGCTCTGGGGCCAACGTCCTGACTTTC. This gives the protein CASSLSPSSGANVLTF.

On this clone itself: Other nucleotide sequences in the sample specify the same CDR3. This sequence joins TRBV5-1 and TRBJ2-5; D perhaps matches TRBD2 (6 bases). V was clipped by 4 bases and J by 5 bases, with 6 bases between them. The CDR3 covers 11 residues. Looked up from germline, CDR1 is SGHRS and CDR2 is YFSETQ. The CDR3 here is CASSRGETQYF. CDR3 DNA: TGCGCCAGCAGCCGGGGGGAGACCCAGTACTTC.

Note on this clone: At the DNA level, this CDR3 is encoded by other sequences in the same sample as well. The V gene is TRBV7-3, the J gene TRBJ2-1; TRBD2 aligns across 15 bases. The CDR3 consists of 15 residues. Germline values: CDR1 SGHTA, CDR2 FQGTGA. Trimming cost V 4 bases and J 7 bases; bases outside gene matches: 2. CDR3 sequence: CASSSGLAGGNEQFF. In DNA, the CDR3 is TGTGCCAGCAGCTCGGGACTAGCGGGAGGAAATGAGCAGTTCTTC.

The V call is TRBV15, the J call TRBJ1-1, with D uncertain. Germline-derived CDR1 and CDR2 are LNHNV and YYDKDF (reference sequence). This CDR3 comprises 14 residues. Trimming cost V 2 bases and J 0 bases, with 7 bases left between them. CDR3 region: CATSRKTVNTEAFF. DNA of the CDR3: TGTGCCACCAGCAGAAAAACGGTGAACACTGAAGCTTTCTTT.

The gene calls are TRBV5-5 and TRBJ2-5, with no clear D. V was clipped by 2 bases and J by 5 bases, with 7 bases between them. Germline values: CDR1 SGHKS, CDR2 YYEKEE (reference sequence). The CDR3 runs 12 residues. The CDR3 sequence: CASSFIGETQYF. CDR3 DNA: TGTGCCAGCAGCTTTATCGGGGAGACCCAGTACTTC.

As regards this clone: The same CDR3 also results from other DNA sequences found in this sample. As DNA, the CDR3 is TGTGCCAGCAGCCGCCAACTGAACACTGAAGCTTTCTTT. Translation gives CASSRQLNTEAFF. This sequence joins TRBV7-2 and TRBJ1-1; unclear D gene. Germline-derived CDR1 and CDR2 are SGHTA and FQGNSA. The CDR3 sequence is 13 residues long. The V end was cut by 5 bases, the J end by 0 bases, with 7 bases between.

V is TRBV14 and J is TRBJ1-1, with 8 nucleotides matching TRBD1. This CDR3 contains 15 residues. Germline trimming cut 4 bases from V and 3 bases from J; bases unmatched to any gene: 7. Germline values: CDR1 SGHDN, CDR2 FVKESK. The CDR3 bases are TGTGCCAGCAGCCCCGACAGGGGTAGTGACACTGAAGCTTTCTTT. Its translation is CASSPDRGSDTEAFF.

The V gene is TRBV2, the J gene TRBJ2-2; 9 nucleotides line up with TRBD1. With 6 bases clipped from V and 1 base from J, the junction kept 3 bases outside the gene matches. Germline loops: CDR1 SNHLY, CDR2 FYNNEI. This CDR3 has 15 amino acids. CDR3: CASSRQGVNTGELFF. The CDR3 DNA sequence: TGTGCCAGCAGCCGACAGGGGGTGAACACCGGGGAGCTGTTTTTT.

In this sample, this clone turned up a few times. This chain links TRBV25-1 with TRBJ1-2; D call uncertain. Per the germline V gene, CDR1 is MGHDK and CDR2 is SYGVNS. The V end was cut by 3 bases, the J end by 7 bases, with 9 bases between. This CDR3 is built from 12 residues. CDR3 in amino acids: CASSETHFGYTF. CDR3 in DNA: TGTGCCAGCAGTGAGACACACTTTGGCTACACCTTC.

The chain carries TRBV4-2 and TRBJ2-2, with 9 bases identical to TRBD2. With V trimmed by 4 bases and J by 4 bases, 10 bases remained unmatched. The CDR3 covers 17 residues. Germline assignment: CDR1 LGHNA and CDR2 YNFKEQ. The CDR3 region is CASSPGQAGGPTGELFF. The CDR3 DNA sequence: TGTGCCAGCAGCCCGGGCCAAGCGGGAGGTCCCACCGGGGAGCTGTTTTTT.

V is TRBV6-6 and J is TRBJ2-1, with D perhaps TRBD1 (6 bases). The CDR3 consists of 13 residues. From germline, CDR1 is MNHNY and CDR2 SVGAGI (reference sequence). V gave up 7 bases and J gave up 9 bases, with 16 bases separating them. The CDR3 is CASTLQGTGEQFF. CDR3 in DNA: TGTGCCAGCACCCTACAGGGAACGGGTGAGCAGTTCTTC.

V is TRBV29-1 and J is TRBJ2-5; D is uncertain. The V gene lost 4 bases and the J gene lost 4 bases, with 10 bases spanning the gap. This CDR3 has 12 residues. Germline V gene lookup returns CDR1 SQVTM and CDR2 ANQGSEA. In nucleotides, the CDR3 is TGCAGCGTTGGGCCGATAAGAGAGACCCAGTACTTC. Translating it yields CSVGPIRETQYF.

The chain couples TRBV7-3 to TRBJ2-7, with TRBD2 matching over 9 bases. This CDR3 is 17 amino acids long. Germline V gene lookup returns CDR1 SGHTA and CDR2 FQGTGA. Germline trimming cut 4 bases from V and 2 bases from J; bases unmatched to any gene: 12. CDR3 amino acids: CASSSGEFAGGAYEQYF. CDR3 DNA: TGTGCCAGCAGCTCCGGGGAGTTTGCGGGAGGGGCCTACGAGCAGTACTTC. The variable domain in full, with the rest retrieved from reference TRBV7-3 and TRBJ2-7, is GAGVSQTPSNKVTEKGKYVELRCDPISGHTALYWYRQSLGQGPEFLIYFQGTGAADDSGLPNDRFFAVRPEGSVSTLKIQRTERGDSAVYLCASSSGEFAGGAYEQYFGPGTRLTVT.

The chain has TRBV18 and TRBJ2-1; 9 bases match TRBD2. Losses at the gene ends were 2 bases for V and 10 bases for J; bases not matched to a gene: 9. The CDR3 is made up of 15 amino acids. Germline V gene lookup returns CDR1 KGHSH and CDR2 LQKENI. The CDR3 nucleotides are TGTGCCAGCTCACCAAGGGGGACTAGCTTAGGGGAGCAGTTCTTC. The encoded protein is CASSPRGTSLGEQFF. The full variable domain, its missing parts supplied by reference TRBV18 and TRBJ2-1, is NAGVMQNPRHLVRRRGQEARLRCSPMKGHSHVYWYRQLPEEGLKFMVYLQKENIIDESGMPKERFSAEFPKEGPSILRIQQVVRGDSAAYFCASSPRGTSLGEQFFGPGTRLTVL.

The V and J genes are TRBV6-1 and TRBJ1-1; 8 bases line up with TRBD1. The CDR3 consists of 14 residues. The ends lost 5 bases at V and 5 bases at J; junction bases unmatched: 7. Germline-derived CDR1 and CDR2 are MNHNS and SASEGT. For the CDR3, the DNA is TGTGCCAGCAGTCCTCAGGGGGCGTGGACTGAAGCTTTCTTT. Residues: CASSPQGAWTEAFF.

The chain carries TRBV5-5 and TRBJ2-3; 15 bases line up with TRBD2. Germline-derived CDR1 and CDR2 are SGHKS and YYEKEE (reference sequence). CDR3 length: 17 residues. V shed 3 bases and J 5 bases; nucleotides not matched to a gene: 7. CDR3 bases: TGTGCCAGCAGCTCCCCACGGACTAGCGGGAGGGTAGATACGCAGTATTTT. Protein sequence: CASSSPRTSGRVDTQYF.

The V gene is TRBV11-1, the J gene TRBJ1-2, with 12 bases aligning to TRBD1. Trimming cost V 6 bases and J 8 bases; bases outside gene matches: 4. CDR1 SGHAT and CDR2 FQDESV come from the germline V gene (reference sequence). The CDR3 has 13 amino acids. The CDR3 is CASSRDRGPGYTF. The CDR3 DNA follows: TGTGCCAGCAGTCGGGACAGGGGGCCAGGCTACACCTTC.

The CDR3 DNA is TGTGCCAGCAGCGTATCCTTGATATTAGATACGCAGTATTTT. Translated: CASSVSLILDTQYF. The rearrangement links TRBV9 to TRBJ2-3; no definite D call. Germline V gene lookup returns CDR1 SGDLS and CDR2 YYNGEE. The CDR3 is 14 amino acids. V lost 1 base and J lost 5, with 11 bases in between.

This chain uses TRBV9 with TRBJ1-2; 8 bases are a match to TRBD1. The J segment lost 5 bases and the V segment lost 2 bases, leaving 5 bases of the junction unmatched. Germline V CDR1 and CDR2: SGDLS, YYNGEE. The CDR3 runs to 14 residues. The CDR3 DNA reads TGTGCCAGCAGCGTTCAGGGGGCTGGTTATGGCTACACCTTC. It encodes CASSVQGAGYGYTF. The full variable domain, with the rest looked up from reference TRBV9 and TRBJ1-2, is DSGVTQTPKHLITATGQRVTLRCSPRSGDLSVYWYQQSLDQGLQFLIQYYNGEERAKGNILERFSAQQFPDLHSELNLSSLELGDSALYFCASSVQGAGYGYTFGSGTRLTVV.